The entry below describes one T cell receptor beta chain. The data were taken from a study of blood T cell repertoires in COVID-19. Study summary: Specimens from acute and convalescent COVID-19 originated in the United States, Italy and Spain.

Seattle-derived patients entered the study during active infection and were followed longitudinally. Germline V gene sequence: CDR1 SGHNT, CDR2 YENEEA. There are 13 residues in the CDR3. V lost 1 base, J lost 5 bases, and 8 bases lay in between. Produced via immunoSEQ multiplex PCR; TCRdb's table is partial and in-frame only. This table holds a few hundred thousand clones, around 85% found once. The source of this sequence is a human donor with COVID-19, enrolled during active disease. The donor label of this sample is uncertain. This chain joins TRBV11-3 and TRBJ2-5, with D possibly being TRBD2 (5 bases). The sample taken for sequencing was peripheral blood. CDR3 DNA: TGTGCCAGCAGCTTAGTCTCGGGGGAGACCCAGTACTTC. This sequence encodes CASSLVSGETQYF.